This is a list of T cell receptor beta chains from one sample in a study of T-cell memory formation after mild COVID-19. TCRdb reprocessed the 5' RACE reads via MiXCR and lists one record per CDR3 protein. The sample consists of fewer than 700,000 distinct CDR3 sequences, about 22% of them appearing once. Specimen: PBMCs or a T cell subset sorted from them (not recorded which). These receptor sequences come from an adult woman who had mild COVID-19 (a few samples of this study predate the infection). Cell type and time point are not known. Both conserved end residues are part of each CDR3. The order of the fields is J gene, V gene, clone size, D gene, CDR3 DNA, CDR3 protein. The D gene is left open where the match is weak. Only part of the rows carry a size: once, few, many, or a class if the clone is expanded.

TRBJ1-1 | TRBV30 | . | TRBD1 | TGTGCCTGGAGTGGGGACAGGGGCGTCACTGAAGCTTTCTTT | CAWSGDRGVTEAFF
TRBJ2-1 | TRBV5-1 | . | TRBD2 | TGCGCCAGCAGCCCTAGGACTAGCGTCTACAATGAGCAGTTCTTC | CASSPRTSVYNEQFF
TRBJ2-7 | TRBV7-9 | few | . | TGTGCCAGCAGCTTACCGCCCCTCTACGAGCAGTACTTC | CASSLPPLYEQYF
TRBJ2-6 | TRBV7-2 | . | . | TGTGCCAGCAGCTTCCAGGGGACCGGGGCCAACGTCCTGACTTTC | CASSFQGTGANVLTF
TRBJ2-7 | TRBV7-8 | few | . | TGTGCCAGCAATCTAGCGCTCAGCTCCTACGAGCAGTACTTC | CASNLALSSYEQYF
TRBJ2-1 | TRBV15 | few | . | TGTGCCACCAGCAGGGCTAGGGGGGGGATTAATGAGCAGTTCTTC | CATSRARGGINEQFF
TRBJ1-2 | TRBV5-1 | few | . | TGCGCCAGCAGCTTGGACGGAACAGCTAACTATGGCTACACCTTC | CASSLDGTANYGYTF
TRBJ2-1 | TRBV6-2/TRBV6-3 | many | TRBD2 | TGTGCCAGCAGTTACCGCACCGGGACTAGCGGGGGTTTGAAGCAGTTCTTC | CASSYRTGTSGGLKQFF
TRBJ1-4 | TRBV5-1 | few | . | TGCGCCAGCAGCTTGGGACAGACCGAAGAAAAACTGTTTTTT | CASSLGQTEEKLFF
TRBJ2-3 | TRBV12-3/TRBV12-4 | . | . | TGTGCCAGCAGTAACAGGGTCGGGGCAGATACGCAGTATTTT | CASSNRVGADTQYF
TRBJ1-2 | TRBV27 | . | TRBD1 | TGTGCCAGCAGTTTAGGACAGGGCTTTGGCTACACCTTC | CASSLGQGFGYTF
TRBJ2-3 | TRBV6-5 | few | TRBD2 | TGTGCCAGCAAGTCACTAGCGGGATCATCGGATACGCAGTATTTT | CASKSLAGSSDTQYF
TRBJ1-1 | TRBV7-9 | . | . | TGTGCCAGCAGCTTAGGTAGGACCGGCTCAAGGGTCGTGAACACTGAAGCTTTCTTT | CASSLGRTGSRVVNTEAFF
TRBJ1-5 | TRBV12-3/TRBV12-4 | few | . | TGTGCCAGCAGTCTGGACAGTAGATTAGGGGAGCCCCAGCATTTT | CASSLDSRLGEPQHF
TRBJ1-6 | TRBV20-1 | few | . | TGCAGTGCTAGAGTACTGTGGGAGTCACCCCTCCACTTT | CSARVLWESPLHF
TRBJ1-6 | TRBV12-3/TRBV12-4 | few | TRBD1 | TGTGCCAGCAGTTCAGGGGGCGGGTCACCCCTCCACTTT | CASSSGGGSPLHF
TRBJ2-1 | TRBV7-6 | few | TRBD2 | TGTGCCAGCAGCCACAGTTGGGGTAGCGGGGTCACCAATGAGCAGTTCTTC | CASSHSWGSGVTNEQFF
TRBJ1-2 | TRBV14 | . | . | TGTGCCAGCAGCCAAGCCCCGGGTGCAAACTACTATGGCTACACCTTC | CASSQAPGANYYGYTF
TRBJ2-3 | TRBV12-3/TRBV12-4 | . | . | TGTGCCAGCAGTTTCGGCTGGACTGCGGGCGGGACCCAGTATTTT | CASSFGWTAGGTQYF
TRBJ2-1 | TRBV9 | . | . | TGTGCCAGCAGCGTTTCCCCCGACAATGAGCAGTTCTTC | CASSVSPDNEQFF
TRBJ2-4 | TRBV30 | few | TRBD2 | TGTGCCTGGGTGGAGGCGGGAGGAAACATTCAGTACTTC | CAWVEAGGNIQYF
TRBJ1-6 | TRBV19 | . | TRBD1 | TGTGCCAGTAGTCCTACAGCTCCGGGACAGGGGTTAGGTAATTCACCCCTCCACTTT | CASSPTAPGQGLGNSPLHF
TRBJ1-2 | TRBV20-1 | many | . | TGCAGTGCTAGCAAGCTGGGGGCGGCGAATGGCTACACCTTC | CSASKLGAANGYTF
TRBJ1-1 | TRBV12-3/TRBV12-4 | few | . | TGTGCCAGCAGTTTAGGGTCTACACGCAGGGCTGAAGCTTTCTTT | CASSLGSTRRAEAFF
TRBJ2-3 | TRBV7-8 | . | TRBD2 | TGTGCCAGCAGCTTAGCTCTGACTAGCGGGGGCACAGATACGCAGTATTTT | CASSLALTSGGTDTQYF
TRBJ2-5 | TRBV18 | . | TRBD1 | TGTGCCAGCTCACCCGGGACAGGGGGCGACCAGTACTTC | CASSPGTGGDQYF
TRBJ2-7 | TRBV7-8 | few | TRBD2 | TGTGCCAGCAGCTTAGCGCTCCTAGCGGAGAGCTCCTACGAGCAGTACTTC | CASSLALLAESSYEQYF
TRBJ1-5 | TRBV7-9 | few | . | TGTGCCAGCAGCAAGGAGGGCAATCAGCCCCAGCATTTT | CASSKEGNQPQHF